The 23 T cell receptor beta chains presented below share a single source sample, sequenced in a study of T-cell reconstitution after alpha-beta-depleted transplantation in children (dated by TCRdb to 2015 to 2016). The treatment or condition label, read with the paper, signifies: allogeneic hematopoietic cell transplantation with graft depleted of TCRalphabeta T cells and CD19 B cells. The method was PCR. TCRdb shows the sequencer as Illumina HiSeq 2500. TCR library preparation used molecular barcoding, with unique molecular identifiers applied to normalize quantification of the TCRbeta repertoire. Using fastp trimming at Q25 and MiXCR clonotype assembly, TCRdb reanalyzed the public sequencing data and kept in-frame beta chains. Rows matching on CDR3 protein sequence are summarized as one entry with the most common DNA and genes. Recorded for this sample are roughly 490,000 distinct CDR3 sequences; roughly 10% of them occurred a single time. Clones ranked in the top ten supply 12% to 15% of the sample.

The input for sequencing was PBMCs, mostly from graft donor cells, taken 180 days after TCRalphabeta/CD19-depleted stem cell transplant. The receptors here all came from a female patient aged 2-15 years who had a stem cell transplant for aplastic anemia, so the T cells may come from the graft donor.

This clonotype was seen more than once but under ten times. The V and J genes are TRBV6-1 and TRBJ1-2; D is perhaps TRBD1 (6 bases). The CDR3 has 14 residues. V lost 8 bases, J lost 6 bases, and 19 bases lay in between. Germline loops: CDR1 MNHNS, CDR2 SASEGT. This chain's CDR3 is CASGPSGEMDGYTF. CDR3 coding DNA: TGTGCCAGCGGGCCCTCAGGGGAGATGGATGGCTACACCTTC.

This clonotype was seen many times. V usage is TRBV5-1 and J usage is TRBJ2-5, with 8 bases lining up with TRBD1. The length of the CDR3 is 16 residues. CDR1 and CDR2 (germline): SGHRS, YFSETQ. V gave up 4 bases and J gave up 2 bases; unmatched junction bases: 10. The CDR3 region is CASSAGQGGVQETQYF. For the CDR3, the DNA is TGCGCCAGCAGCGCCGGACAGGGCGGGGTACAAGAGACCCAGTACTTC.

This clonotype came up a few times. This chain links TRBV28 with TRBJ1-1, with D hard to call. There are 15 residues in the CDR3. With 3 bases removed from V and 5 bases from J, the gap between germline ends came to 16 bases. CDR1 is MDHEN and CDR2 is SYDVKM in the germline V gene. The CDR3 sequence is CASSFGGVLRTEAFF. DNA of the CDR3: TGTGCCAGCAGTTTTGGTGGGGTATTGCGGACTGAAGCTTTCTTT.

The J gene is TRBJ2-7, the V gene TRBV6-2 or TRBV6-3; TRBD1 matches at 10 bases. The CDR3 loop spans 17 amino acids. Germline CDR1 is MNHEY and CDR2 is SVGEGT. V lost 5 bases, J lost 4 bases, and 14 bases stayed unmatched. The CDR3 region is CASSILRGTGALYEQYF. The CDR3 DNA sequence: TGTGCCAGCAGTATCCTCCGAGGGACAGGGGCCCTATACGAGCAGTACTTC.

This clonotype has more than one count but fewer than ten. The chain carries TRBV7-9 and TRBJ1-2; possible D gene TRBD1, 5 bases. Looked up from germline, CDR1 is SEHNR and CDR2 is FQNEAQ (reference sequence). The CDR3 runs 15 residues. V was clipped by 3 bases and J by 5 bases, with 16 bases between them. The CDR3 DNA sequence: TGTGCCAGCAGCTTCTCCGGGACCGTATTTTATGGCTACACCTTC. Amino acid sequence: CASSFSGTVFYGYTF.

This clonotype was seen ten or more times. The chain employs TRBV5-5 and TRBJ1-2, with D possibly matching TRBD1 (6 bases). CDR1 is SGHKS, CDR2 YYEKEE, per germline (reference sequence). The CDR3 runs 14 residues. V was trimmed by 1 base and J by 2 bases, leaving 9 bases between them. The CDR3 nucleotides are TGTGCCAGCAGCTTGCACAGGGACAACTATGGCTACACCTTC. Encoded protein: CASSLHRDNYGYTF. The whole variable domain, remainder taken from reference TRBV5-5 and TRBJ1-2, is DAGVTQSPTHLIKTRGQQVTLRCSPISGHKSVSWYQQVLGQGPQFIFQYYEKEERGRGNFPDRFSARQFPNYSSELNVNALLLGDSALYLCASSLHRDNYGYTFGSGTRLTVV.

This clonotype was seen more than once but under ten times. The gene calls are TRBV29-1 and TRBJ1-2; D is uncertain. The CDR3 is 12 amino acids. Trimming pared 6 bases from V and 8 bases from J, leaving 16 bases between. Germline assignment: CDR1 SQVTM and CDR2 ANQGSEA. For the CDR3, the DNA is TGCAGCGTCGACGACGGTCTAAAGGGCTACACCTTC. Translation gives CSVDDGLKGYTF. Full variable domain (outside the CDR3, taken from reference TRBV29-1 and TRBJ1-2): SAVISQKPSRDICQRGTSLTIQCQVDSQVTMMFWYRQQPGQSLTLIATANQGSEATYESGFVIDKFPISRPNLTFSTLTVSNMSPEDSSIYLCSVDDGLKGYTFGSGTRLTVV.

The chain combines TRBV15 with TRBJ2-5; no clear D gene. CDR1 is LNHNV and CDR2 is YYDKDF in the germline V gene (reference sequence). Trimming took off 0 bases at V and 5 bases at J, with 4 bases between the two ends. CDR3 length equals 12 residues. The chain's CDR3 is CATSRDHETQYF. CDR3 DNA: TGTGCCACCAGCAGAGATCATGAGACCCAGTACTTC.

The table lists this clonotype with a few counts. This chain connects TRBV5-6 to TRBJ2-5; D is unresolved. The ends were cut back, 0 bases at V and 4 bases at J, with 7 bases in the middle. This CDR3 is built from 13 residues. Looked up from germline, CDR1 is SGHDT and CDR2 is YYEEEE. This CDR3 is CASSLDWGETQYF. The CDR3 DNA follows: TGTGCCAGCAGCTTGGATTGGGGAGAGACCCAGTACTTC.

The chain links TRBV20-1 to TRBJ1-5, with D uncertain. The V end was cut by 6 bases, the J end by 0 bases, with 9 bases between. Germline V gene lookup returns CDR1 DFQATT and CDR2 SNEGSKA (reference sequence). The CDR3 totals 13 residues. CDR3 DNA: TGCAGTGCCAAGACATTTAGCAATCAGCCCCAGCATTTT. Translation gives CSAKTFSNQPQHF.

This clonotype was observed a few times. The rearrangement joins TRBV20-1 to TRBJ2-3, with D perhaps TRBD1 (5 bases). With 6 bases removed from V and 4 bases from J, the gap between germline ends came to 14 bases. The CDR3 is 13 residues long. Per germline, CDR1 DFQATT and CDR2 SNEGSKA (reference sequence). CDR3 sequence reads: CSALLGRADTQYF. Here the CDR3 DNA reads TGCAGTGCCCTATTGGGGCGAGCAGATACGCAGTATTTT.

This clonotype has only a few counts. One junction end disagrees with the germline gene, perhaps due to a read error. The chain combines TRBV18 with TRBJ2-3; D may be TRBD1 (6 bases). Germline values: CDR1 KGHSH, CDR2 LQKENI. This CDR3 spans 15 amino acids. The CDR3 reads CASSPQGPGTDTQYF. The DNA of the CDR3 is TGTGCCAGCTCTCCACAGGGTCCGGGCACAGATACGCAGTATTTT. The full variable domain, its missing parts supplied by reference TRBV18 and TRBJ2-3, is NAGVMQNPRHLVRRRGQEARLRCSPMKGHSHVYWYRQLPEEGLKFMVYLQKENIIDESGMPKERFSAEFPKEGPSILRIQQVVRGDSAAYFCASSPQGPGTDTQYFGPGTRLTVL.

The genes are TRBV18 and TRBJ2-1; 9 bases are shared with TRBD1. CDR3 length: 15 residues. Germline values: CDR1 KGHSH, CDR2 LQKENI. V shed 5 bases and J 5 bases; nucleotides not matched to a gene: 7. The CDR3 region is CASSMIRTGDNEQFF. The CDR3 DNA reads TGTGCCAGCTCAATGATCAGGACAGGGGACAATGAGCAGTTCTTC.

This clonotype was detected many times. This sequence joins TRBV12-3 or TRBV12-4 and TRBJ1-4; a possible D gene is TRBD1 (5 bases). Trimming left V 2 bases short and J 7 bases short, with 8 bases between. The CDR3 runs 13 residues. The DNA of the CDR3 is TGTGCCAGCAGTTTATCCGGGGGTGAAAAACTGTTTTTT. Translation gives CASSLSGGEKLFF.

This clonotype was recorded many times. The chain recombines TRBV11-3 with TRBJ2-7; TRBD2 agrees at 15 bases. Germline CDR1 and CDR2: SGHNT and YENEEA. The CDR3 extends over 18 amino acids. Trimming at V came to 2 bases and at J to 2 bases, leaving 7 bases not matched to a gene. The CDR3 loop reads CASSLNGGLAGGPYEQYV. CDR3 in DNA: TGTGCCAGCAGCTTAAACGGAGGACTAGCGGGAGGGCCCTACGAGCAGTACGTC.

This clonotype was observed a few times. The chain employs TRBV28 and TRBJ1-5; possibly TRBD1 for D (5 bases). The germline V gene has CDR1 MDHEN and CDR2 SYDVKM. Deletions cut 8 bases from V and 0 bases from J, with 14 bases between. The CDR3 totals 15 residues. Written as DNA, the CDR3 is TGTGCCAGCGCCGACAGACGATATAGCAATCAGCCCCAGCATTTT. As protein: CASADRRYSNQPQHF.

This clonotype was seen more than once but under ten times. The CDR3 sequence: CASSLVGTEQAQYF. The CDR3, as DNA: TGTGCCAGCAGCTTAGTTGGTACCGAACAGGCGCAGTATTTT. The V and J genes are TRBV7-2 and TRBJ2-3; the D gene is possibly TRBD1 (5 bases). CDR1 and CDR2 (germline): SGHTA, FQGNSA. The CDR3 is made up of 14 amino acids. V gave up 1 base and J gave up 10 bases, with 15 bases separating them.

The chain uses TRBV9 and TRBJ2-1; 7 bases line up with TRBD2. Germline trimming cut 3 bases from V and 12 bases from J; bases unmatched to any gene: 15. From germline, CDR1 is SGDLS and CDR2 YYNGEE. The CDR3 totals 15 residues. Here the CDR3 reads CASSAEKRAGSAQFF. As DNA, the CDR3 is TGTGCCAGCAGCGCCGAAAAGCGAGCGGGATCAGCGCAGTTCTTC.

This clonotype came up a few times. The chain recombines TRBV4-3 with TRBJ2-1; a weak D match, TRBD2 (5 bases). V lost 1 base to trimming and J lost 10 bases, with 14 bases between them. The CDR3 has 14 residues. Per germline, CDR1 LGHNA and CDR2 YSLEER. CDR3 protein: CASSQATRSYEQFF. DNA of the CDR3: TGCGCCAGCAGCCAAGCAACTAGGTCGTACGAGCAGTTCTTC.

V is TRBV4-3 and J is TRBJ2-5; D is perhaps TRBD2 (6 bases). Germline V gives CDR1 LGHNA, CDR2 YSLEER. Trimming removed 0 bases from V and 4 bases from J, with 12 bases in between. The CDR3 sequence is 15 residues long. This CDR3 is CASSQDPGVSETQYF. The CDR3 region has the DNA TGCGCCAGCAGCCAAGACCCGGGGGTATCAGAGACCCAGTACTTC.

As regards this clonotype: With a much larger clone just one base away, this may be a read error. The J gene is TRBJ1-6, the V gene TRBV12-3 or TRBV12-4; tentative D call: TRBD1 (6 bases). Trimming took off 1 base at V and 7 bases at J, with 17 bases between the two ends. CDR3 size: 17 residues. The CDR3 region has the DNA TGTGCCAGCAGTTTAGTGTCCCCGGGACAAAAGAATTCACCCCTCCACTTT. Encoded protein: CASSLVSPGQKNSPLHF.

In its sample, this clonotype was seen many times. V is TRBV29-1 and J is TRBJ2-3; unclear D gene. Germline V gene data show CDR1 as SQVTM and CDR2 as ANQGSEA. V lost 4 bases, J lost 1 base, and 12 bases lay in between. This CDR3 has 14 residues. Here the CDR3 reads CSVAGDPRTDTQYF. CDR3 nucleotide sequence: TGCAGCGTTGCCGGTGATCCGCGCACAGATACGCAGTATTTT.

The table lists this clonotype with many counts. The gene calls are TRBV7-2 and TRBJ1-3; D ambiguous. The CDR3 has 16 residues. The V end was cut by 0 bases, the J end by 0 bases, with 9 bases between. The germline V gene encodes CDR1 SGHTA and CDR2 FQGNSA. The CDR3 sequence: CASSLALSRSGNTIYF. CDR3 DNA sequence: TGTGCCAGCAGCTTAGCGCTGTCACGCTCTGGAAACACCATATATTTT.